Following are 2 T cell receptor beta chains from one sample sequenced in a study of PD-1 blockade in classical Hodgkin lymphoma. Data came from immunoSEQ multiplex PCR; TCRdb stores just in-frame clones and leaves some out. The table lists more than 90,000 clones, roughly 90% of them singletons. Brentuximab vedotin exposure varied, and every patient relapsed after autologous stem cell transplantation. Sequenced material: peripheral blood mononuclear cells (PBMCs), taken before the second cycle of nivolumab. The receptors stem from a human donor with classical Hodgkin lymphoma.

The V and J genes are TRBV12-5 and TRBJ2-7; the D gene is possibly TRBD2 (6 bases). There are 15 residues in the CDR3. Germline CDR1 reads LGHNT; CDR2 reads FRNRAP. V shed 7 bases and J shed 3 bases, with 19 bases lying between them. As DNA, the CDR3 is TGTGCTAGTGCTATAGCGGCGGCCTCTAACTACGAGCAGTACTTC. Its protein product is CASAIAAASNYEQYF.

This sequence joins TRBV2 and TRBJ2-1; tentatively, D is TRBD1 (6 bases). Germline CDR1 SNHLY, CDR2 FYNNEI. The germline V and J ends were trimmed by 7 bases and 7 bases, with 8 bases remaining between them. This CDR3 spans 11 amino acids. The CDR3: CASIQGNEQFF. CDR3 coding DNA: TGTGCCAGCATTCAGGGGAATGAGCAGTTCTTC.